These 21 T cell receptor beta chains came from one sample sequenced in a study of brain T cells in children with intractable seizures. Sequencing was performed with immunoSEQ multiplex PCR; in TCRdb, only in-frame clones are kept and a portion is missing. The data hold roughly 69,000 clones, with 95% to 96% observed a single time. The sequenced sample was peripheral blood, obtained at surgery. The receptor source for this set is a boy under two years old with focal cortical dysplasia and intractable seizures.

This chain links TRBV19 with TRBJ2-5, with D possibly matching TRBD2 (7 bases). Germline CDR1 reads LNHDA; CDR2 reads SQIVND (reference sequence). CDR3 size: 15 residues. V dropped 1 base and J dropped 0 bases, with 9 bases sitting between them. The CDR3 DNA sequence: TGTGCCAGTAGTATAGCGCGGGGGCACCAAGAGACCCAGTACTTC. This encodes CASSIARGHQETQYF.

This clone was counted only a few times. The chain joins TRBV7-9 to TRBJ2-3; D not certain. V was pared by 3 bases and J by 5 bases, with 6 bases between. This CDR3 has 12 residues. The V gene's germline CDR1 is SEHNR and CDR2 FQNEAQ (reference sequence). The CDR3 here is CASSFSEDTQYF. CDR3 bases: TGTGCCAGCAGCTTTTCTGAAGATACGCAGTATTTT.

The V call is TRBV2, the J call TRBJ1-2, with D maybe TRBD1 (5 bases). The germline gives CDR1 SNHLY, CDR2 FYNNEI. This CDR3 is built from 14 residues. The V end was cut by 2 bases, the J end by 0 bases, with 7 bases between. The CDR3 DNA is TGTGCCAGCAGTGAATTGGGACCTAACTATGGCTACACCTTC. Encoded protein: CASSELGPNYGYTF. Variable domain in full (rest from reference TRBV2 and TRBJ1-2): EPEVTQTPSHQVTQMGQEVILRCVPISNHLYFYWYRQILGQKVEFLVSFYNNEISEKSEIFDDQFSVERPDGSNFTLKIRSTKLEDSAMYFCASSELGPNYGYTFGSGTRLTVV.

This CDR3 is CATSRDPDYTQYF. The CDR3 nucleotides read TGTGCCACCAGCAGAGATCCCGATTATACGCAGTATTTT. V and J are TRBV15 and TRBJ2-3; D is unresolved. V was clipped by 0 bases and J by 7 bases, with 8 bases between them. Germline V lookup: CDR1 LNHNV, CDR2 YYDKDF (reference sequence). The CDR3 contains 13 residues.

CDR3 DNA: TGTGCCATCAGGACCGAGAACTATGGCTACACCTTC. Its protein product is CAIRTENYGYTF. The rearrangement links TRBV10-3 to TRBJ1-2, with no clear D. CDR3 length: 12 residues. Germline lookup yields CDR1 ENHRY and CDR2 SYGVKD. Trimming stripped 6 bases from V and 2 bases from J, with 7 bases between.

This chain connects TRBV9 to TRBJ2-2, with D perhaps being TRBD1 or TRBD2 (5 bases each). The V gene's germline CDR1 is SGDLS and CDR2 YYNGEE. Trimming left V 0 bases short and J 6 bases short, with 6 bases between. The CDR3 runs to 13 residues. This CDR3 reads CASSVGGPGELFF. The CDR3 DNA sequence: TGTGCCAGCAGCGTAGGGGGACCCGGGGAGCTGTTTTTT.

This rearrangement joins TRBV6-5 to TRBJ2-7, with 11 positions matching TRBD2. The CDR3 has 16 amino acids. Germline loops: CDR1 MNHEY, CDR2 SVGAGI. V trimming: 1 base; J trimming: 2 bases; junction bases outside the gene matches: 4. The CDR3 sequence: CASSYFRSGGAYEQYF. CDR3 DNA: TGTGCCAGCAGTTACTTTCGTAGCGGGGGGGCCTACGAGCAGTACTTC.

The CDR3 reads CASSVSETQYF. The CDR3 nucleotides are TGTGCCAGCAGTGTTTCTGAGACCCAGTACTTC. The genes are TRBV2 and TRBJ2-5; D unclear. CDR1 is SNHLY and CDR2 is FYNNEI in the germline V gene. This CDR3 region has 11 residues. The germline V and J ends were trimmed by 4 bases and 5 bases, with 5 bases remaining between them.

The chain is built from TRBV28 and TRBJ2-3, with 12 bases lining up with TRBD2. Germline CDR1 MDHEN, CDR2 SYDVKM. This CDR3 is built from 19 residues. With V trimmed by 3 bases and J by 6 bases, 16 bases remained unmatched. The CDR3 bases are TGTGCCAGCAGTTTGGTGTCAGACCCACTAGCGGGAGGACGGGATACGCAGTATTTT. This translates into CASSLVSDPLAGGRDTQYF.

The chain has TRBV19 and TRBJ1-4, with 8 bases that match TRBD1. The germline gives CDR1 LNHDA, CDR2 SQIVND (reference sequence). This CDR3 is 13 amino acids long. Trimming took 10 bases from V and 2 from J; bases not matched to a gene: 3. The CDR3 nucleotides read TGTGCCACCCGGACAGGGACTAATGAAAAACTGTTTTTT. Translated: CATRTGTNEKLFF.

This clone came up a few times. V gene TRBV27 combines with J gene TRBJ1-2; D remains unclear. V was trimmed by 5 bases and J by 3 bases, leaving 16 bases between them. The CDR3 has 15 amino acids. CDR1 is MNHEY and CDR2 is SMNVEV in the germline V gene (reference sequence). For the CDR3, the DNA is TGTGCCAGCAGTCCCAGCAGGCGACCGGACTATGGCTACACCTTC. Translating gives CASSPSRRPDYGYTF.

This clone was detected once. Here the CDR3 DNA reads TGTGCCAGCAGCCAGGGGACAAGGAGCTACACCTTC. This codes for CASSQGTRSYTF. The rearrangement joins TRBV6-2 or TRBV6-3 to TRBJ1-2, with D tentatively TRBD1 (6 bases). Trimming removed 6 bases from V and 9 bases from J, with 14 bases in between. In germline, CDR1 is MNHEY, CDR2 SVGEGT. The CDR3 is 12 amino acids.

The chain's CDR3 is CASKQYTGLAGGQSKFF. The CDR3 DNA sequence: TGTGCCAGCAAACAATACACGGGACTAGCGGGAGGGCAGAGTAAGTTCTTC. The rearrangement joins TRBV27 to TRBJ2-1; 16 bases agree with TRBD2. The germline gives CDR1 MNHEY, CDR2 SMNVEV (reference sequence). With V trimmed by 7 bases and J by 14 bases, 17 bases remained unmatched. The CDR3 is made up of 17 amino acids.

The chain carries TRBV3-1 (or the pseudogene TRBV3-2) and TRBJ1-3; D remains unclear. The CDR3 loop spans 14 amino acids. V was pared by 4 bases and J by 3 bases, with 10 bases between. The germline V gene encodes CDR1 LGHDT and CDR2 YNNKEL (reference sequence). CDR3 amino acids: CASSRRGFGNTIYF. The CDR3 region has the DNA TGTGCCAGCAGCCGCCGGGGATTTGGAAACACCATATATTTT.

This sequence joins TRBV4-2 and TRBJ1-6; D is uncertain. This CDR3 has 18 residues. CDR1 and CDR2 from the germline V gene are LGHNA and YNFKEQ. Trimming pared 3 bases from V and 4 bases from J, leaving 19 bases between. The CDR3 sequence: CASSQTYSPRAYNSPLHF. For the CDR3, the DNA is TGTGCCAGCAGCCAGACCTACAGTCCGCGGGCGTATAATTCACCCCTCCACTTT.

V is TRBV6-6 and J is TRBJ1-1, with 8 bases aligning to TRBD1. With 6 bases clipped from V and 0 bases from J, the junction kept 6 bases outside the gene matches. Looked up from germline, CDR1 is MNHNY and CDR2 is SVGAGI (reference sequence). CDR3 length: 15 amino acids. The CDR3 sequence is CASSRYRGMNTEAFF. CDR3 DNA: TGTGCCAGCAGCAGATACAGGGGGATGAACACTGAAGCTTTCTTT.

This clone was observed once. This rearrangement joins TRBV4-2 to TRBJ2-2; the D gene is possibly TRBD2 (6 bases). Germline CDR1 is LGHNA and CDR2 is YNFKEQ. The CDR3 contains 15 residues. Trimming shortened V by 0 bases and J by 2 bases, and 7 bases separated the two germline ends. The CDR3 DNA reads as TGTGCCAGCAGCCAAGATGGACTAAACACCGGGGAGCTGTTTTTT. Its protein is CASSQDGLNTGELFF.

The chain recombines TRBV11-2 with TRBJ2-7; 7 bases line up with TRBD2. The CDR3 is 16 residues long. The V gene's germline CDR1 is SGHAT and CDR2 FQNNGV. The ends lost 4 bases at V and 6 bases at J; junction bases unmatched: 15. CDR3 sequence: CASSYNRGGSLLEQYF. CDR3 sequence (DNA): TGTGCCAGCAGCTATAATCGGGGCGGGAGTCTCCTCGAGCAGTACTTC.

The chain couples TRBV4-3 to TRBJ2-1; TRBD2 is a possible D gene (5 bases). The CDR3 spans 15 residues. Germline V gene lookup returns CDR1 LGHNA and CDR2 YSLEER. Trimming removed 2 bases from V and 3 bases from J, with 11 bases in between. The CDR3 DNA reads as TGCGCCAGCAGCCAACGGGATCGAAGCTACAATGAGCAGTTCTTC. Translated, it gives CASSQRDRSYNEQFF.

This chain connects TRBV2 to TRBJ2-7; the D is unclear. Trimming shortened V by 4 bases and J by 4 bases, and 5 bases separated the two germline ends. Germline CDR1 reads SNHLY; CDR2 reads FYNNEI. The length of the CDR3 is 11 residues. This CDR3 reads CASSARYEQYF. CDR3 nucleotides: TGTGCCAGCAGTGCTCGGTACGAGCAGTACTTC.

V gene TRBV19 combines with J gene TRBJ2-5; 9 positions match TRBD1. Germline CDR1 is LNHDA and CDR2 is SQIVND (reference sequence). The trim removed 5 bases at V and 5 bases at J, leaving 6 bases unmatched. The CDR3 is made up of 14 amino acids. The CDR3 sequence: CASSRDRGAETQYF. In nucleotides, the CDR3 is TGTGCCAGTAGTCGTGACAGGGGGGCGGAGACCCAGTACTTC.